In its sample, the clone carrying this T cell receptor beta chain was seen once. These data originate in a study of cytomegalovirus exposure and HLA in healthy donors. The CDR3 runs 17 residues. Germline-derived CDR1 and CDR2 are MNHEY and SMNVEV (reference sequence). Trimming removed 2 bases at V and 6 bases at J, with 19 bases between. PCR primers comprised 60 Vbeta and 13 Jbeta primers. The method was immunoSEQ multiplex PCR; TCRdb's version includes in-frame clones alone and lacks a portion of them. The sample includes 70,000 to 80,000 clones, approximately 82% of them seen just once. The V call is TRBV27, the J call TRBJ2-2; the D gene is possibly TRBD2 (5 bases). The sequencing sample was made of PBMCs. This clonotype was obtained from a man younger than 30 in good health and CMV-seronegative. CDR3 in DNA: TGTGCCAGCAGTTTAGTAGGAGGAAGACCCAAGGCCGGGGAGCTGTTTTTT. Encoded protein: CASSLVGGRPKAGELFF.